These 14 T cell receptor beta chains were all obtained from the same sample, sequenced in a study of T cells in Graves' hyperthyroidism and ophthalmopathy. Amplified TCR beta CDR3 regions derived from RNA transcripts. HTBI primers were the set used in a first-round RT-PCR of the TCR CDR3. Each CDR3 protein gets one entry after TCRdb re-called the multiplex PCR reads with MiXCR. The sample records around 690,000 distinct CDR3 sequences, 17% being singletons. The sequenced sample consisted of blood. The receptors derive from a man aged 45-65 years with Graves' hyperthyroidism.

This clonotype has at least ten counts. The CDR3 sequence is CASRTGNGEKLFF. The CDR3 DNA sequence: TGTGCCAGCAGAACAGGGAACGGTGAAAAACTGTTTTTT. The chain is built from TRBV28 and TRBJ1-4, with a possible D match to TRBD1 (6 bases). The length of the CDR3 is 13 residues. Trimming shortened V by 6 bases and J by 7 bases, and 12 bases separated the two germline ends. The germline CDR1 and CDR2 sequences are MDHEN and SYDVKM.

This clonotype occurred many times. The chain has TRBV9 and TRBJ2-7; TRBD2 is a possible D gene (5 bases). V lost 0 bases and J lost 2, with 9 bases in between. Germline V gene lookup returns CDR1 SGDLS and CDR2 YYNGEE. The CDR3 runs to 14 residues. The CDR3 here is CASSVEGSPYEQYF. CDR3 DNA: TGTGCCAGCAGCGTAGAAGGGAGCCCCTACGAGCAGTACTTC.

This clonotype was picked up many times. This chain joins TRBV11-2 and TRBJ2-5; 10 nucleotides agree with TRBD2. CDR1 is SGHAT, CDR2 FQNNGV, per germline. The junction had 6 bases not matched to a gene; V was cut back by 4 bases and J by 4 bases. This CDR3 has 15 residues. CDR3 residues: CASSSQLAGVETQYF. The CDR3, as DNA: TGTGCCAGCAGCTCCCAGCTAGCGGGAGTAGAGACCCAGTACTTC.

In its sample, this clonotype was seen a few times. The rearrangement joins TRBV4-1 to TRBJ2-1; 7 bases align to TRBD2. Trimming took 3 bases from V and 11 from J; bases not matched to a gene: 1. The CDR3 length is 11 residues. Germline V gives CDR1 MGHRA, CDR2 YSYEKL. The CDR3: CASSQSGKQFF. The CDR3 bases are TGCGCCAGCAGCCAGAGCGGGAAGCAGTTCTTC.

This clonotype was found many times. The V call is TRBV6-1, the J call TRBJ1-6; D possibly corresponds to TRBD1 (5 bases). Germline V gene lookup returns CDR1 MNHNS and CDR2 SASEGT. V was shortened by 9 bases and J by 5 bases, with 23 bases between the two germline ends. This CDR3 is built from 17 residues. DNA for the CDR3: TGTGCCAGTCTGAAGACAGCAGGCTCCCTCAATAATTCACCCCTCCACTTT. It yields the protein CASLKTAGSLNNSPLHF.

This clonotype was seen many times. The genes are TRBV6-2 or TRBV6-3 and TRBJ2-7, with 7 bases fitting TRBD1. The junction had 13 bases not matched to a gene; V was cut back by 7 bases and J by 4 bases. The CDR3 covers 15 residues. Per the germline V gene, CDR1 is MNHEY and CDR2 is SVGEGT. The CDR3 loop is CASTLQGTNLYEQYF. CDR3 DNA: TGTGCCAGCACCCTACAGGGGACGAACTTATACGAGCAGTACTTC.

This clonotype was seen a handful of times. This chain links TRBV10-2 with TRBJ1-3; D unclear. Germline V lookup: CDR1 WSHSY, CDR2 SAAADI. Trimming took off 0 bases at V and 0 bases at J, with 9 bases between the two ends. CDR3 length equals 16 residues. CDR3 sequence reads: CASSESGGSSGNTIYF. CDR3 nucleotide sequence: TGCGCCAGCAGTGAGTCTGGCGGTAGCTCTGGAAACACCATATATTTT.

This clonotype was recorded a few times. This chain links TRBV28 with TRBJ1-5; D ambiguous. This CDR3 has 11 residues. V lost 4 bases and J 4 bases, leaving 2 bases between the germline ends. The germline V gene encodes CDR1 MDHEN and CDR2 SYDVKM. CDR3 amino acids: CASSYNQPQHF. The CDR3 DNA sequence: TGTGCCAGCAGTTATAATCAGCCCCAGCATTTT. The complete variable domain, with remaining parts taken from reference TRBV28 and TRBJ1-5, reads DVKVTQSSRYLVKRTGEKVFLECVQDMDHENMFWYRQDPGLGLRLIYFSYDVKMKEKGDIPEGYSVSREKKERFSLILESASTNQTSMYLCASSYNQPQHFGDGTRLSIL.

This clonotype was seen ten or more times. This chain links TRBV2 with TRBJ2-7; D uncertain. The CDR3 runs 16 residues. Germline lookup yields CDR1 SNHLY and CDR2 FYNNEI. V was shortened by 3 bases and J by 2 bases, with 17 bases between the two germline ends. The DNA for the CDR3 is TGTGCCAGCAGTGATGGCGCAGTAGTTCTCGCCTACGAGCAGTACTTC. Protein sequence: CASSDGAVVLAYEQYF. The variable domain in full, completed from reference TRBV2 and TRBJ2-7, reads EPEVTQTPSHQVTQMGQEVILRCVPISNHLYFYWYRQILGQKVEFLVSFYNNEISEKSEIFDDQFSVERPDGSNFTLKIRSTKLEDSAMYFCASSDGAVVLAYEQYFGPGTRLTVT.

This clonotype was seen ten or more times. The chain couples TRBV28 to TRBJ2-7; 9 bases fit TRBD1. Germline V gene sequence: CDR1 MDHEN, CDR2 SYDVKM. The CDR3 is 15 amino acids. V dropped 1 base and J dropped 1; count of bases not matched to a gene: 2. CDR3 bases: TGTGCCAGCAGTTTATCACAGGGGGCTTCCTACGAGCAGTACTTC. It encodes CASSLSQGASYEQYF.

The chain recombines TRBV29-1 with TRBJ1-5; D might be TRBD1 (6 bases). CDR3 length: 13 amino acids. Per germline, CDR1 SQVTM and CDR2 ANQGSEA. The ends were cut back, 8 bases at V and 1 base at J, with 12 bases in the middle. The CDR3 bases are TGCAGCATCAGTCAGGGGAGCAATCAGCCCCAGCATTTT. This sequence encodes CSISQGSNQPQHF.

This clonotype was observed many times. The CDR3 nucleotides read TGCGCCAGCAGTCCGGGACAGGGAAGATCAGATACGCAGTATTTT. Encoded protein: CASSPGQGRSDTQYF. This sequence joins TRBV10-2 and TRBJ2-3; 9 bases fit TRBD1. The CDR3 spans 15 residues. V shed 5 bases and J 4 bases; nucleotides not matched to a gene: 7. CDR1 WSHSY and CDR2 SAAADI come from the germline V gene.

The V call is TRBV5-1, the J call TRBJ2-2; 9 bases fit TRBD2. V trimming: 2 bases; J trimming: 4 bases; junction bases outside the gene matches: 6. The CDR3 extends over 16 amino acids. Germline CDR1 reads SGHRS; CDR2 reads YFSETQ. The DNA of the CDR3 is TGCGCCAGCAGCTTCACAGCTAGCGGGACCACCGGGGAGCTGTTTTTT. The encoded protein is CASSFTASGTTGELFF.

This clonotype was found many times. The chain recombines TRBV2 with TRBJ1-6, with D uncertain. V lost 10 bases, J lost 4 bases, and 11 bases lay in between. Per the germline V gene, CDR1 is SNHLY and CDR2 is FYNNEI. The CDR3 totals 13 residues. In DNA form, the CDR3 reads TGTGCCAACCGTCAGAGTTATAATTCACCCCTCCACTTT. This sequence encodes CANRQSYNSPLHF.